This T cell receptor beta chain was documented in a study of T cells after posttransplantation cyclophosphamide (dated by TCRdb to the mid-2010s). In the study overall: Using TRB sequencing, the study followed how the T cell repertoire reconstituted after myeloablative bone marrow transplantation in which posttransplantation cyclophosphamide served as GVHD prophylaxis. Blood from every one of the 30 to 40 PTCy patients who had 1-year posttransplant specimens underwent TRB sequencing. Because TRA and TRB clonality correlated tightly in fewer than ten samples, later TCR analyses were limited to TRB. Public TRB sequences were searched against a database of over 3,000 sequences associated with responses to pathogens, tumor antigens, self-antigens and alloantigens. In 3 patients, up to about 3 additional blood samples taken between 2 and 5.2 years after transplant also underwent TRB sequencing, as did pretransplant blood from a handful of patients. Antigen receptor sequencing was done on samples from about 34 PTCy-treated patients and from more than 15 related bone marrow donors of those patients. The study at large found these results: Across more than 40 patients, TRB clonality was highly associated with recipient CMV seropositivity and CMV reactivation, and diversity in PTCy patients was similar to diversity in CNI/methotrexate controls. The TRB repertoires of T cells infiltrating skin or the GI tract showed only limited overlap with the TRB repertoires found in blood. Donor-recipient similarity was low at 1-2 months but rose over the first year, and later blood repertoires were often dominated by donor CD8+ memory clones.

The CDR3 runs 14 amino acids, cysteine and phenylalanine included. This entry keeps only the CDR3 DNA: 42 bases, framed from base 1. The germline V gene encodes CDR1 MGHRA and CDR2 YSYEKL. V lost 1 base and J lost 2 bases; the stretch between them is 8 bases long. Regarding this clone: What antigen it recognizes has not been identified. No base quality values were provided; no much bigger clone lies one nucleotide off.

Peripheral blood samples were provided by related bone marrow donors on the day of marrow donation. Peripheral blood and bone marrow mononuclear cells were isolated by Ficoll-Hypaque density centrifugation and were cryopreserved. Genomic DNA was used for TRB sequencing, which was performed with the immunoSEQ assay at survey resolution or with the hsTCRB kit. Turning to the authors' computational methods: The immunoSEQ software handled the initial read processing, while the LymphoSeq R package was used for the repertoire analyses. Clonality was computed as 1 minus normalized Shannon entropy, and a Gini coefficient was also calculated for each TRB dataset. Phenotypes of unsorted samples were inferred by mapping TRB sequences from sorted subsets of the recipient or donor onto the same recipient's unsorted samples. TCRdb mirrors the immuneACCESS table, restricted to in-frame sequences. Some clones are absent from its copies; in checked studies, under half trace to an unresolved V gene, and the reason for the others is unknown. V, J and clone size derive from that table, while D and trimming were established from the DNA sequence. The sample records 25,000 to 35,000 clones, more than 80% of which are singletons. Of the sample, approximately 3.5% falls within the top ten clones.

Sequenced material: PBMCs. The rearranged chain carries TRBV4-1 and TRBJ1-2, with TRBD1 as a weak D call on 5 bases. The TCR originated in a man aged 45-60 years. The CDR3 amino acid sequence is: CASSQVGGNYGYTF. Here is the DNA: TGCGCCAGCAGCCAAGTCGGGGGGAACTATGGCTACACCTTC.